This T cell receptor beta chain was recorded in a study of shared clonotypes between healthy human individuals. Findings and limits, study-wide: Compared with memory subsets, naive subsets generally had larger estimated richness. The study's rarefaction showed incomplete sorted-subset sequencing despite large depth. Among a few donors, about 5% of naive CD4 clonotypes were found in common.

CDR1 and CDR2 (germline): MNHEY, SVGAGI. V was pared by 2 bases and J by 0 bases, with 13 bases between. CDR3 length: 16 amino acids. This clone occurred once. What it recognizes is unknown. The table came from immunoSEQ multiplex PCR; TCRdb's copy has only in-frame clones and leaves some out. The top ten clones hold 24% of a sample with around 700,000 clones, about 91% of them seen once. CD45RO negativity and positive selection for CCR7 defined naive CD8 cells, a population that excluded terminally differentiated effector memory CD45RA+ cells. V usage is TRBV6-5 and J usage is TRBJ1-1, with D perhaps matching TRBD1 (6 bases). Material: naive CD8+ T cells sorted from blood. The TCR comes from a man between 25 and 39 years old in good health. CDR3 amino acids: CASSYSQGHMNTEAFF. DNA of the CDR3: TGTGCCAGCAGTTACAGCCAGGGGCACATGAACACTGAAGCTTTCTTT.